The rows below give T cell receptor beta chains drawn from one sample of a study of a mutant IDH1 vaccine in newly diagnosed glioma. Their antigens remain unidentified. The protocol was immunoSEQ multiplex PCR, while the TCRdb copy is restricted to in-frame clones and leaves out a portion. The data hold about 27,000 clones, with 65% to 80% observed a single time. The input for sequencing was PBMCs, taken from a glioma patient whose treatment included an IDH1 peptide vaccine. These receptor sequences come from a man aged 35 to 55 with glioma. Some clones in this sample may be carry-over from other donors' samples. Each CDR3 is given with its conserved first and last residue. D genes are given only for firm matches. Not all rows give a size; the values are once, few, many and, for expanded clones, a class.

cdr3_aa	cdr3_nt	j_call	clone_size	v_call	d_call
CASSPDSGAQNTGELFF	TGTGCCAGCTCACCAGATTCGGGGGCTCAGAACACCGGGGAGCTGTTTTTT	TRBJ2-2	NA	TRBV18	NA
CASSLVPQGAAGAFF	TGCGCCAGCAGCTTGGTTCCACAGGGGGCAGCAGGAGCTTTCTTT	TRBJ1-1	NA	TRBV5-1	TRBD1
CAISDMVGLGPEAFF	TGTGCCATCAGTGATATGGTCGGTCTGGGTCCTGAAGCTTTCTTT	TRBJ1-1	NA	TRBV10-3	NA
CASSIGGGTTNSPLHF	TGTGCCAGTAGTATCGGCGGGGGAACTACTAATTCACCCCTCCACTTT	TRBJ1-6	NA	TRBV19	NA
CASSLAMGSSEQYF	TGTGCCAGCAGCTTAGCCATGGGTTCCAGCGAGCAGTACTTC	TRBJ2-7	NA	TRBV7-9	NA
CASSDSSPYGYTF	TGTGCCAGCAGCGACAGTTCACCTTATGGCTACACCTTC	TRBJ1-2	NA	TRBV27	NA
CASSASGAPNEKLFF	TGCGCCAGCAGTGCTTCAGGGGCCCCAAATGAAAAACTGTTTTTT	TRBJ1-4	once	TRBV10-2	NA
CASSQDAVTRGNEQFF	TGCGCCAGCAGCCAAGATGCAGTTACTCGGGGGAATGAGCAGTTCTTC	TRBJ2-1	NA	TRBV4-3	NA
CASRARGGTYGNTEAFF	TGTGCCAGCAGGGCCAGAGGCGGGACTTACGGGAACACTGAAGCTTTCTTT	TRBJ1-1	NA	TRBV2	NA
CAWISLSGDRRGYTF	TGTGCCTGGATCTCACTATCGGGGGACAGGAGAGGCTACACCTTC	TRBJ1-2	NA	TRBV30	TRBD1
CASSQQGVYNSPLHF	TGTGCCAGCAGCCAGCAGGGGGTGTATAATTCACCCCTCCACTTT	TRBJ1-6	NA	TRBV13	TRBD1
CASKSGLAGVEQFF	TGTGCCAGCAAGTCGGGACTAGCGGGGGTTGAGCAGTTCTTC	TRBJ2-1	NA	TRBV6-5	TRBD2
CASSLEMNTEAFF	TGTGCCAGCAGCTTAGAAATGAACACTGAAGCTTTCTTT	TRBJ1-1	NA	TRBV11-2	NA
CASSVDRPTRNTEAFF	TGTGCCAGCAGTGTGGACAGGCCGACGCGGAACACTGAAGCTTTCTTT	TRBJ1-1	NA	TRBV6-6	TRBD1
CASSLSPRGRGPNYGYTF	TGTGCCAGCAGTTTAAGTCCCCGGGGGAGGGGGCCTAACTATGGCTACACCTTC	TRBJ1-2	few	TRBV27	TRBD1
CASSVLAGGHGDTQYF	TGTGCCAGCAGCGTACTAGCGGGGGGCCATGGAGATACGCAGTATTTT	TRBJ2-3	NA	TRBV9	TRBD2
CATSAGGASYNEQFF	TGTGCCACCAGTGCGGGGGGGGCCTCTTACAATGAGCAGTTCTTC	TRBJ2-1	NA	TRBV15	TRBD2
CSVEGDTDTQYF	TGCAGCGTTGAGGGGGACACAGATACGCAGTATTTT	TRBJ2-3	NA	TRBV29-1	NA
CASSEFEHREERLAEAFF	TGCGCCAGCAGTGAGTTCGAACACCGCGAGGAGAGGTTGGCTGAAGCTTTCTTT	TRBJ1-1	few	TRBV10-1	NA
CASAVGGLDYGYTF	TGTGCCTCCGCGGTGGGGGGGCTAGACTATGGCTACACCTTC	TRBJ1-2	NA	TRBV6-1	NA
CASSRHDSSGNTIYF	TGTGCCAGCAGTCGACACGACAGCTCTGGAAACACCATATATTTT	TRBJ1-3	NA	TRBV7-2	NA
CASSEYPTEAFF	TGTGCCAGCAGTGAATATCCGACTGAAGCTTTCTTT	TRBJ1-1	NA	TRBV25-1	NA
CAWRSGGGYEQFF	TGTGCCTGGAGAAGCGGGGGGGGGTATGAGCAGTTCTTC	TRBJ2-1	few	TRBV30	TRBD2
CASSPAGGGAGKTQYF	TGTGCCAGCAGCCCAGCGGGCGGGGGGGCCGGGAAGACCCAGTACTTC	TRBJ2-5	NA	TRBV7-8	TRBD2
CASSPQGGGAGTEAFF	TGCGCCAGCAGCCCTCAAGGGGGGGGAGCCGGGACTGAAGCTTTCTTT	TRBJ1-1	NA	TRBV5-1	NA